This T cell receptor beta chain was identified during a study of blood T cell repertoires in COVID-19. The CDR3 sequence is 13 residues long. The V gene's germline CDR1 is GTSNPN and CDR2 SVGIG (reference sequence). J gave up 3 bases and V 8 bases, and 7 bases lay outside the gene matches. Per the original methods: Estimates of nucleated cell counts were drawn from the amplification of reference gene primers. The repertoire was sequenced with immunoSEQ multiplex PCR; TCRdb's copy has only in-frame clones and lacks some. V, J and clone size reflect that table, while D and trimming were determined from the DNA. The table lists roughly 100,000 clones, approximately 80% of them singletons.

This clonotype was obtained from a human donor in a cohort sampled during active or convalescent COVID-19. The chain joins TRBV30 to TRBJ2-7, with 10 nucleotides matching TRBD1. The sequencing input was peripheral blood. In DNA form, the CDR3 reads TGTGCCGGATGCCGGGACAGGGGCTACGAGCAGTACTTC. Encoded protein: CAGCRDRGYEQYF.